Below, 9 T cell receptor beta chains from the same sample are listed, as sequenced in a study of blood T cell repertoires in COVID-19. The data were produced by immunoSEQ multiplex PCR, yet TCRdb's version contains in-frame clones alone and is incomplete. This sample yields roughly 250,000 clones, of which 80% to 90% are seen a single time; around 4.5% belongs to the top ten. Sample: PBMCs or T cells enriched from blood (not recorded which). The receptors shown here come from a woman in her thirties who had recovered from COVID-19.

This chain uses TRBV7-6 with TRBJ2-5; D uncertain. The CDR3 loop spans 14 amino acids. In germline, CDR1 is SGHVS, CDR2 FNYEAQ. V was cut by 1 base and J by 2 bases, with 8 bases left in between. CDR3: CASSLDPRQETQYF. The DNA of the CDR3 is TGTGCCAGCAGCTTAGATCCCAGACAAGAGACCCAGTACTTC.

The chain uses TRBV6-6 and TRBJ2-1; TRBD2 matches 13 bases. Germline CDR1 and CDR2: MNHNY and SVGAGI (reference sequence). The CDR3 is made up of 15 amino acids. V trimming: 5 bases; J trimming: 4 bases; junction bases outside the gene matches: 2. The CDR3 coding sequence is TGTGCCAGCAGTCTACTAGCGGGAGGGTACAATGAGCAGTTCTTC. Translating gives CASSLLAGGYNEQFF.

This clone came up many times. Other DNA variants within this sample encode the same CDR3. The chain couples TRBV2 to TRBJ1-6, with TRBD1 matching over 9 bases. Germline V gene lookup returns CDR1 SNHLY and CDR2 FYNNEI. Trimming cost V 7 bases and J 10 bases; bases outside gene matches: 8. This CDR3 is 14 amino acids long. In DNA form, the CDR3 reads TGTGCCAGCAACACCGGGACAGGGAGGTCACCCCTCCACTTT. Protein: CASNTGTGRSPLHF.

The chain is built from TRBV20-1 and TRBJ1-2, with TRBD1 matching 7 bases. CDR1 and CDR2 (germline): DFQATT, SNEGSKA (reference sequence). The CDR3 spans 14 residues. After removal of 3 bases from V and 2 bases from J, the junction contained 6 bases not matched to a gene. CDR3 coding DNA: TGCAGTGCTAGTGAGACAGGGTCCAACTATGGCTACACCTTC. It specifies CSASETGSNYGYTF.

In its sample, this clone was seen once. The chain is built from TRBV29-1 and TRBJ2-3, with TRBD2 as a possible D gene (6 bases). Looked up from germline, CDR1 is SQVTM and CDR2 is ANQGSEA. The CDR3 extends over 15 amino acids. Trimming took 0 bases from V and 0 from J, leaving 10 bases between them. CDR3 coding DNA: TGCAGCGTTGAAGATCGCGGGGCTAGCACAGATACGCAGTATTTT. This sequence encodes CSVEDRGASTDTQYF.

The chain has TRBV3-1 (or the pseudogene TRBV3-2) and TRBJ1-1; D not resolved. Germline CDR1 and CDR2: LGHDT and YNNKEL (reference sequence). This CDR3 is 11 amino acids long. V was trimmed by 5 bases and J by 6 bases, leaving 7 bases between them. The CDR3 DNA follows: TGTGCCAGCAGCTCCGGTGCTGAAGCTTTCTTT. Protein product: CASSSGAEAFF.

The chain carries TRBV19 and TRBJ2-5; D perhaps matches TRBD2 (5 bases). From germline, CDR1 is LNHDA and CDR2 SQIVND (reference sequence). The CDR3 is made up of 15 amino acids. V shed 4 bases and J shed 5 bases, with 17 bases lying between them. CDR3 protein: CASSTQWRGLETQYF. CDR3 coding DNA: TGTGCCAGTAGTACTCAATGGCGAGGGCTGGAGACCCAGTACTTC.

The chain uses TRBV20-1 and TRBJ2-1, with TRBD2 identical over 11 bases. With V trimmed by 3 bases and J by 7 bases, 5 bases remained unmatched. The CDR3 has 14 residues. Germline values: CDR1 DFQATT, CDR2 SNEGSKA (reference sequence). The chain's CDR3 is CSASTSGSSNEQFF. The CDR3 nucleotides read TGCAGTGCTAGTACTAGCGGGAGTTCGAATGAGCAGTTCTTC.

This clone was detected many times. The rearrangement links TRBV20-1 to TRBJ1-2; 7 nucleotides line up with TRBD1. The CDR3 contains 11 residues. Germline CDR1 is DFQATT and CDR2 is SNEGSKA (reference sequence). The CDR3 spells CTPDRVNGYTF. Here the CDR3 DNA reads TGCACCCCCGACAGGGTGAATGGCTACACCTTC.